This T cell receptor (beta chain) was recovered during a study of shared clonotypes between healthy human individuals. Cells designated naive CD8 were CD45RO-negative and were positively selected for CCR7, with terminally differentiated effector memory CD45RA+ cells excluded. The germline gives CDR1 PRHDT, CDR2 FYEKMQ (reference sequence). This CDR3 is 17 amino acids long. Losses at the gene ends were 2 bases for V and 2 bases for J; bases not matched to a gene: 8. Data came from immunoSEQ multiplex PCR; TCRdb stores just in-frame clones and leaves some out. The repertoire consists of about 820,000 clones, with 80% to 95% occurring once and the leading ten covering more than 20%.

The receptor's source is a man aged 25-45 years in good health. The V call is TRBV13, the J call TRBJ2-5; 10 bases map to TRBD2. The source material was naive CD8+ T cells sorted from blood. Here the CDR3 DNA reads TGTGCCAGCAGCTTAAGCCCGACTAGCGGGTTTCAAGAGACCCAGTACTTC. Translating it yields CASSLSPTSGFQETQYF.